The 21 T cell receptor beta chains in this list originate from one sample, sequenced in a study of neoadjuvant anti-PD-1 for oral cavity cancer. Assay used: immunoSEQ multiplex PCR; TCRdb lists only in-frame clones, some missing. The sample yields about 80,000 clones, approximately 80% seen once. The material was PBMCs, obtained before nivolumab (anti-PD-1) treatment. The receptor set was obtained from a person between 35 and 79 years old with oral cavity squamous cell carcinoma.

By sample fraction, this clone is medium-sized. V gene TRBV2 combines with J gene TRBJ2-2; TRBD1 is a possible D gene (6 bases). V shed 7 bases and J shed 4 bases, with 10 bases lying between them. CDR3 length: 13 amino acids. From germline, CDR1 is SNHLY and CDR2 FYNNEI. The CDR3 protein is CASTDRPTGELFF. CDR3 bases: TGTGCCAGCACCGACAGGCCCACCGGGGAGCTGTTTTTT.

The CDR3 DNA reads TGTGCCAGCAGTTCGCGGGGATATAGCGGGGGAAGCTCCTACGAGCAGTACTTC. Protein product: CASSSRGYSGGSSYEQYF. The V and J genes are TRBV7-2 and TRBJ2-7; 9 bases agree with TRBD2. This CDR3 has 18 amino acids. Germline lookup yields CDR1 SGHTA and CDR2 FQGNSA. The ends lost 6 bases at V and 0 bases at J; junction bases unmatched: 15. Combining the CDR3 with reference TRBV7-2 and TRBJ2-7 gives the whole variable domain GAGVSQSPSNKVTEKGKDVELRCDPISGHTALYWYRQSLGQGLEFLIYFQGNSAPDKSGLPSDRFSAERTGGSVSTLTIQRTQQEDSAVYLCASSSRGYSGGSSYEQYFGPGTRLTVT.

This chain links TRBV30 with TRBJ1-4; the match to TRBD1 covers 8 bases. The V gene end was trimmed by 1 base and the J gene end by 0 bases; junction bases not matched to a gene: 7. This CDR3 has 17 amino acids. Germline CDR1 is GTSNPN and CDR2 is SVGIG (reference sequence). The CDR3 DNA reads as TGTGCCTGGAGTGGTGGGACAGGCGGGGCAACTAATGAAAAACTGTTTTTT. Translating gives CAWSGGTGGATNEKLFF.

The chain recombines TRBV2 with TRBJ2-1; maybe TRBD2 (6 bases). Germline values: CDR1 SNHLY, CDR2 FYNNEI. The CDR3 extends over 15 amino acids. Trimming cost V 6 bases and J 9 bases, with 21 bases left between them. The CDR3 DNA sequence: TGTGCCAGCAGGAACCGGGACTCCCTCGACGGTGAGCAGTTCTTC. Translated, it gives CASRNRDSLDGEQFF.

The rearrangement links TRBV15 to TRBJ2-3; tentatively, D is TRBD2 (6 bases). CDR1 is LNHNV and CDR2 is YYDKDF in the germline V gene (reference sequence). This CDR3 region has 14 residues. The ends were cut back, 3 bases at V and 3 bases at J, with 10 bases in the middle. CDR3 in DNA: TGTGCCACCAGCAGCGGACTAACTACAGATACGCAGTATTTT. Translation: CATSSGLTTDTQYF. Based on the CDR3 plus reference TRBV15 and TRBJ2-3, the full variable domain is DAMVIQNPRYQVTQFGKPVTLSCSQTLNHNVMYWYQQKSSQAPKLLFHYYDKDFNNEADTPDNFQSRRPNTSFCFLDIRSPGLGDTAMYLCATSSGLTTDTQYFGPGTRLTVL.

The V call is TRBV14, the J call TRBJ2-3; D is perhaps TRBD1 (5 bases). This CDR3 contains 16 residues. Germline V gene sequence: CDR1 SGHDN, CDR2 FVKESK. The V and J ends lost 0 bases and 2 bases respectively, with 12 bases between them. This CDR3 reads CASSQDQGFATDTQYF. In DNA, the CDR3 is TGTGCCAGCAGCCAAGATCAGGGATTCGCCACAGATACGCAGTATTTT.

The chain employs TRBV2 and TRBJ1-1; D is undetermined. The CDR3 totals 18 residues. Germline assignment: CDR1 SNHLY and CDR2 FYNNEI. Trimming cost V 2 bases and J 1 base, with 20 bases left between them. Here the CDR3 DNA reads TGTGCCAGCAGTGAAAGAGGGTACTCGGCGGCGCCGAACACTGAAGCTTTCTTT. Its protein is CASSERGYSAAPNTEAFF.

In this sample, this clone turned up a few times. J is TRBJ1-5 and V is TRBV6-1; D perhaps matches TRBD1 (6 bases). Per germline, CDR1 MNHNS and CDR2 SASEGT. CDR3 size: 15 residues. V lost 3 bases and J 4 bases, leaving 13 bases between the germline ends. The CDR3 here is CASSDPTGPNQPQHF. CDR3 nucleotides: TGTGCCAGCAGTGACCCGACAGGCCCGAATCAGCCCCAGCATTTT.

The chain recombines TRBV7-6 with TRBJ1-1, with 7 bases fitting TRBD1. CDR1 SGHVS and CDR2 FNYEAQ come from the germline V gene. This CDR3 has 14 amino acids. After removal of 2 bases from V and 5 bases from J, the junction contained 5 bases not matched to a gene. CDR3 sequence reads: CASSLKGADTEAFF. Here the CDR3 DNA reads TGTGCCAGCAGCTTAAAGGGGGCCGATACTGAAGCTTTCTTT. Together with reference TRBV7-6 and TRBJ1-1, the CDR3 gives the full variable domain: GAGVSQSPRYKVTKRGQDVALRCDPISGHVSLYWYRQALGQGPEFLTYFNYEAQQDKSGLPNDRFSAERPEGSISTLTIQRTEQRDSAMYRCASSLKGADTEAFFGQGTRLTVV.

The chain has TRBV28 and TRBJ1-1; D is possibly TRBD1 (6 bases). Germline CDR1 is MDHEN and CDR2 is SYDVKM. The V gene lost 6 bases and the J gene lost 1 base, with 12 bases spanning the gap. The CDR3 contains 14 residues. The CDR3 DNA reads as TGTGCCAGCAGGGCGGGACACTCGAACACTGAAGCTTTCTTT. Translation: CASRAGHSNTEAFF.

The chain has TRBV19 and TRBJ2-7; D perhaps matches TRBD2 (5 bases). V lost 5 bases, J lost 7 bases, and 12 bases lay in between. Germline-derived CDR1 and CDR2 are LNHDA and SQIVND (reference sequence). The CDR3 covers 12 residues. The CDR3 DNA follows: TGTGCCAGTAGTTCTCCCGGGGAGGAGCAGTACTTC. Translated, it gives CASSSPGEEQYF.

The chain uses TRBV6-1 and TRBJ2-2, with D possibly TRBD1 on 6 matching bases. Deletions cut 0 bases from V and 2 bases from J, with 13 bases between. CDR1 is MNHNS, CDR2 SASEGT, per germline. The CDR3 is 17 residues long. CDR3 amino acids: CASSEAVRGGNTGELFF. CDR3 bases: TGTGCCAGCAGTGAAGCGGTCAGGGGCGGAAACACCGGGGAGCTGTTTTTT.

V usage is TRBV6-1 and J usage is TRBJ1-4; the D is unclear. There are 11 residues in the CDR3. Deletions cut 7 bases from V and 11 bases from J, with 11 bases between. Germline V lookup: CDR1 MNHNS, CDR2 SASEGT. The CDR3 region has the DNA TGTGCCAGCATAGGCGGTCGGAAACTGTTTTTT. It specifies CASIGGRKLFF.

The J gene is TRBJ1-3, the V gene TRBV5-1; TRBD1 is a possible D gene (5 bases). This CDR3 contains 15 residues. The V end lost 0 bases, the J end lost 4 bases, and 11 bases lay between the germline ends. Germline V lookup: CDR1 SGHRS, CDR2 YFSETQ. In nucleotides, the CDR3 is TGCGCCAGCAGCTTGGACCCGGACACCGGAAACACCATATATTTT. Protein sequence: CASSLDPDTGNTIYF.

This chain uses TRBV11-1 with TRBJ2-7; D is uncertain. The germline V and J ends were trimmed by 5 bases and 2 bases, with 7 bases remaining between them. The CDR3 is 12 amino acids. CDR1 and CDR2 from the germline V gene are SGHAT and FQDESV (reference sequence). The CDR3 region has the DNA TGTGCCAGCAGCCCAGGACCCTACGAGCAGTACTTC. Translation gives CASSPGPYEQYF.

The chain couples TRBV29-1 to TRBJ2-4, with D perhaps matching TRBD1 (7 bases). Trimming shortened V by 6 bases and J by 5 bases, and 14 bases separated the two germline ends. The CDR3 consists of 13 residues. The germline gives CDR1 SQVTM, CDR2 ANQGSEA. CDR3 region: CSVGGGTENIQYF. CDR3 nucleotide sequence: TGCAGCGTGGGCGGAGGGACAGAAAACATTCAGTACTTC.

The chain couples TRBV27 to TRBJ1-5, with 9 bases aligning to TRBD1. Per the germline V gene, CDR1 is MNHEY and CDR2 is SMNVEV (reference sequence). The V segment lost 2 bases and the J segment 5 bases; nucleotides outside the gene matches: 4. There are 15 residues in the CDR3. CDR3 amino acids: CASSLKGQGHQPQHF. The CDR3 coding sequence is TGTGCCAGCAGTTTAAAGGGACAGGGCCATCAGCCCCAGCATTTT.

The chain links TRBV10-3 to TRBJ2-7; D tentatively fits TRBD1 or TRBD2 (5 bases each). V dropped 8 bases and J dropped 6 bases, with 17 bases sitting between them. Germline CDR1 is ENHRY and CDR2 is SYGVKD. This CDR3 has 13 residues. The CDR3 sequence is CAISRDRESEQYF. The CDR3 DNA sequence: TGTGCCATCTCCCGGGACCGGGAAAGCGAGCAGTACTTC.

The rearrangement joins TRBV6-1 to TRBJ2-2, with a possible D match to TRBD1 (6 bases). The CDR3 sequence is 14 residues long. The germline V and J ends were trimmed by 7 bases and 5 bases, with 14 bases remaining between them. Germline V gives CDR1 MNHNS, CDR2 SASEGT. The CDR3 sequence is CASKGPRGTGELFF. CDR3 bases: TGTGCCAGCAAAGGTCCCAGGGGTACCGGGGAGCTGTTTTTT.

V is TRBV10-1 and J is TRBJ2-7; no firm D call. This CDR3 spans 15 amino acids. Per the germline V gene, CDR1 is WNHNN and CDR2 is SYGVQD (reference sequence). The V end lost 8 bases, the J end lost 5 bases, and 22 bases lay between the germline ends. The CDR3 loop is CASGTNKQLTDEQYF. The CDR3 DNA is TGCGCCAGCGGAACTAACAAACAGTTAACCGACGAGCAGTACTTC.

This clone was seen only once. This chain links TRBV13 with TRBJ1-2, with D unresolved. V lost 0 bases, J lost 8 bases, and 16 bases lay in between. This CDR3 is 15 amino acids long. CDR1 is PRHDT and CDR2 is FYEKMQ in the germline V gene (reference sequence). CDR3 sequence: CASSLGRPLMEGYTF. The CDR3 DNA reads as TGTGCCAGCAGCTTAGGACGGCCACTCATGGAAGGCTACACCTTC. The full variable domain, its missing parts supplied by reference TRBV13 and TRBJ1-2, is AAGVIQSPRHLIKEKRETATLKCYPIPRHDTVYWYQQGPGQDPQFLISFYEKMQSDKGSIPDRFSAQQFSDYHSELNMSSLELGDSALYFCASSLGRPLMEGYTFGSGTRLTVV.